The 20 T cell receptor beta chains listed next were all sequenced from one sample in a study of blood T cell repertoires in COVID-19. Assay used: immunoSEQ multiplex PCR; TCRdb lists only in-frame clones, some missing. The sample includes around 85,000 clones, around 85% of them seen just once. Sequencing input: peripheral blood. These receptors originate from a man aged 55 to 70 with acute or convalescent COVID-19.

The CDR3 spells CASSESAGTSNTDTQYF. Here the CDR3 DNA reads TGTGCCAGCAGTGAATCGGCCGGGACTAGCAACACAGATACGCAGTATTTT. The chain couples TRBV25-1 to TRBJ2-3, with 9 positions matching TRBD2. The CDR3 loop spans 17 amino acids. Germline CDR1 MGHDK, CDR2 SYGVNS. The J segment lost 2 bases and the V segment lost 1 base, leaving 7 bases of the junction unmatched.

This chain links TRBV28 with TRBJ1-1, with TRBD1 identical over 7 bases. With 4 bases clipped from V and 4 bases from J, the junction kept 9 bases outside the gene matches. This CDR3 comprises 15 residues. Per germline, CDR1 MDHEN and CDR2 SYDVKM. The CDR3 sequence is CASSSPAGGSTEAFF. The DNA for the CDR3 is TGTGCCAGCAGTTCCCCGGCAGGGGGGAGCACTGAAGCTTTCTTT.

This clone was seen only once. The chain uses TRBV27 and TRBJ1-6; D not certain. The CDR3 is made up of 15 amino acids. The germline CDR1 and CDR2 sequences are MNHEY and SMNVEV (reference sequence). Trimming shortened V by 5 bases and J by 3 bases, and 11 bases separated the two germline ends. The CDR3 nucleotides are TGTGCCAGCAGTCCCGCAGTCTTCTATAATTCACCCCTCCACTTT. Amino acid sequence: CASSPAVFYNSPLHF.

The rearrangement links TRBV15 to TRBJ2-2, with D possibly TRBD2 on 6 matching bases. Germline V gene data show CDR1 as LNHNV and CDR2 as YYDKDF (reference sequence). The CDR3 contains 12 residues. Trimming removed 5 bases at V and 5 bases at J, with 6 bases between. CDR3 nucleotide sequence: TGTGCCACCAGCGCGGGGACCGGGGAGCTGTTTTTT. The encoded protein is CATSAGTGELFF.

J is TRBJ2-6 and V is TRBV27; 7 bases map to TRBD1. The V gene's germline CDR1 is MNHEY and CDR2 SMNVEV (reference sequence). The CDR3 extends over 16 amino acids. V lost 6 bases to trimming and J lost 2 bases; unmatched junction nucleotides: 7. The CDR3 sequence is CASSLSGTAGANVLTF. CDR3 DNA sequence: TGTGCCAGCAGCCTCTCCGGGACAGCTGGGGCCAACGTCCTGACTTTC.

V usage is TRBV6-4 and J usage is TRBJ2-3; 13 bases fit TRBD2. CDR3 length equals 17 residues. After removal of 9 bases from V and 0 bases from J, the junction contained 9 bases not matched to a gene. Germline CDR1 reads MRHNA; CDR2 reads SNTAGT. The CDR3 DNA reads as TGTGCCAGAAAAGGACTAGCGGGGGCCAACAGCACAGATACGCAGTATTTT. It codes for CARKGLAGANSTDTQYF.

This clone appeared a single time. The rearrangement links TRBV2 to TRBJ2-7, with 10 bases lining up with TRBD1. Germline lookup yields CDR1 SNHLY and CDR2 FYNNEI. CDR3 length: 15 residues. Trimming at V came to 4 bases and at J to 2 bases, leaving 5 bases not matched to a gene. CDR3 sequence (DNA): TGTGCCAGCAGTGGACAGGGGGCCCAGCCCTACGAGCAGTACTTC. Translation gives CASSGQGAQPYEQYF. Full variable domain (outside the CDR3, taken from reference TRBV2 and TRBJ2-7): EPEVTQTPSHQVTQMGQEVILRCVPISNHLYFYWYRQILGQKVEFLVSFYNNEISEKSEIFDDQFSVERPDGSNFTLKIRSTKLEDSAMYFCASSGQGAQPYEQYFGPGTRLTVT.

The CDR3 region has the DNA TGTGCCAGCAGCCCGGGCGGGGGTCCCTACAATGAGCAGTTCTTC. This encodes CASSPGGGPYNEQFF. This chain links TRBV27 with TRBJ2-1, with 7 bases matching TRBD2. Per germline, CDR1 MNHEY and CDR2 SMNVEV (reference sequence). CDR3 size: 15 residues. V shed 6 bases and J 2 bases; nucleotides not matched to a gene: 7.

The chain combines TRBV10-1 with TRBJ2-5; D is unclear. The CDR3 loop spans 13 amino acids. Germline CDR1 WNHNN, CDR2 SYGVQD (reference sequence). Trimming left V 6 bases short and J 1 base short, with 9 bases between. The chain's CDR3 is CASSALVQETQYF. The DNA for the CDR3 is TGCGCCAGCAGCGCACTTGTCCAAGAGACCCAGTACTTC.

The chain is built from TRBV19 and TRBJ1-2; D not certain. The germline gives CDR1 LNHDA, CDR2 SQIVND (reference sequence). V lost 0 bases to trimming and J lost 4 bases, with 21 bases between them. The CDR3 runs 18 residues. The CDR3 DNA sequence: TGTGCCAGTAGTATAGATCACAATTCCGCAAACCCCTTCTATGGCTACACCTTC. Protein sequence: CASSIDHNSANPFYGYTF.

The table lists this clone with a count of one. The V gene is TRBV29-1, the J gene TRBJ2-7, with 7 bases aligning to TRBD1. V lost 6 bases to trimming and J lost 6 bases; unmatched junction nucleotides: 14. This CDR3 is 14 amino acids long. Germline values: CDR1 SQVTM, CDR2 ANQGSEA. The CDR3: CSVAKGAGASEQYF. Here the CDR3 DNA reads TGCAGCGTGGCCAAGGGGGCGGGTGCGAGCGAGCAGTACTTC.

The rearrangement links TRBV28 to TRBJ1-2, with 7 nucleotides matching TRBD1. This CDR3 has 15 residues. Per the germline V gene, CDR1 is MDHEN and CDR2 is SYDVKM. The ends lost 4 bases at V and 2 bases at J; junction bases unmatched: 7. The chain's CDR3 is CASSSNRGPNYGYTF. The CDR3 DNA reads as TGTGCCAGCAGTTCCAACAGGGGCCCAAACTATGGCTACACCTTC.

Written as DNA, the CDR3 is TGTGCCAGCAGCCATACAGGGGATGGTGGCTACACCTTC. Protein sequence: CASSHTGDGGYTF. The genes are TRBV5-4 and TRBJ1-2, with TRBD1 identical over 7 bases. CDR1 is SGHNT, CDR2 YYREEE, per germline (reference sequence). With V trimmed by 4 bases and J by 7 bases, 7 bases remained unmatched. This CDR3 contains 13 residues.

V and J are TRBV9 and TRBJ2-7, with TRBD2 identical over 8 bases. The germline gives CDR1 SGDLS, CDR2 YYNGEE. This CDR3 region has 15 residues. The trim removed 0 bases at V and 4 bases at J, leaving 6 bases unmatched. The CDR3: CASSVAGGAVYEQYF. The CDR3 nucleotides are TGTGCCAGCAGCGTAGCGGGGGGGGCGGTGTACGAGCAGTACTTC.

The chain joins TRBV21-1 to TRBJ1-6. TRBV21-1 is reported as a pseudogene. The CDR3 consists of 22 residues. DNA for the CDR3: TGTGCCAGCAGCAAATTCGGGAACCGGGAGCAACAAGGATGCTCCTATAATTCACCCCTCCACTTT. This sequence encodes CASSKFGNREQQGCSYNSPLHF.

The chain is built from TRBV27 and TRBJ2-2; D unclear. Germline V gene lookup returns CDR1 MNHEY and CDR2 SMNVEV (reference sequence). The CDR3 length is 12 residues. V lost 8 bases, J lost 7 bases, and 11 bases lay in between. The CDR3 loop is CASAFPHGELFF. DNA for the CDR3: TGTGCCAGCGCGTTTCCCCACGGGGAGCTGTTTTTT.

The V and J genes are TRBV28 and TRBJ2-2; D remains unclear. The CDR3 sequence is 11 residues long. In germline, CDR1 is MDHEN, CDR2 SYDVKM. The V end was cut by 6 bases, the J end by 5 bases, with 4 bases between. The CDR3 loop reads CASRSTGELFF. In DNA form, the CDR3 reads TGTGCCAGCAGGTCGACCGGGGAGCTGTTTTTT.

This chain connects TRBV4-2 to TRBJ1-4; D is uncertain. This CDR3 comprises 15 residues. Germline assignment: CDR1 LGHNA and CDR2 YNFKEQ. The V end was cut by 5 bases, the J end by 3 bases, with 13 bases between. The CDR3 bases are TGTGCCAGCAGCGCAGGTGGAGGGCCTAATGAAAAACTGTTTTTT. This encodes CASSAGGGPNEKLFF.

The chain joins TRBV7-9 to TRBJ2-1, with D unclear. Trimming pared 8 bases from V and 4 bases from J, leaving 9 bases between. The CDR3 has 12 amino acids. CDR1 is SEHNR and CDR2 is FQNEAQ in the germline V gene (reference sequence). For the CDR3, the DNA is TGTGCCAGCCCCTCCTCTTACAATGAGCAGTTCTTC. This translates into CASPSSYNEQFF.

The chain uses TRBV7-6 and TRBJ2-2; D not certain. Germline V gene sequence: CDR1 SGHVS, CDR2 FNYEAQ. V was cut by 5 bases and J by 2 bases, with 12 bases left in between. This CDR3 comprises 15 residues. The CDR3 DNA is TGTGCCAGCAGCATACTCCAGGTTAACACCGGGGAGCTGTTTTTT. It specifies CASSILQVNTGELFF.